Detailed here is one T cell receptor beta chain. Its antigen specificity is not known. Within one base of it there is no much larger clone, and no base qualities were kept. The entry originates in a study of shared clonotypes between healthy human individuals (TCRdb year 2020). Notes on the research overall: The cohort included a few men and a couple of women between 18 and 49 years of age. For each donor, CD4 naive and CD4 memory were each run on three plates, CD8 naive on two plates, and CD8 memory on one plate. Each donor's leukapheresis produced roughly between about 0.8 and 10 billion PBMCs. Blood TCR repertoires of about five healthy adults were deeply sequenced to estimate repertoire size and the extent of clonotype sharing between individuals. To increase sequencing depth and limit assay-specific biases, TCR repertoire library preparation and sequencing were carried out by different laboratories using diverse techniques.

Its CDR3 holds 16 amino acids, cysteine through phenylalanine. Only the CDR3 part of the read is kept: 48 bases, read in frame from the first base. CDR1 MDHEN and CDR2 SYDVKM were looked up in the germline V gene. V was cut back by 4 bases and J by 2 bases, leaving a gap of 18 bases between them. Healthy HIV-negative adults with no recently reported acute infections or vaccinations were included as donors. Only Caucasian adults living in Nashville, Tennessee, USA were represented among the donors. CD4+ T cells were enriched by magnetic negative selection; naive cells were then positively selected on CD45RA, and the negative fraction formed the memory subset. After blood collection by leukapheresis, PBMCs were isolated using Ficoll-Histopaque density gradient centrifugation and then cryopreserved in the vapor phase of liquid nitrogen. Purity and quantity of every magnetically sorted T cell population were checked by analytical flow cytometry. From each sorted fraction, genomic DNA was isolated and quantified by UV absorbance on a Nanodrop 2000c.

Using the deep immunoSEQ assay, TCR CDR3 regions were amplified from genomic DNA by multiplex PCR. Extracted genomic DNA from each cell subset was distributed evenly across all wells of several immunoSEQ 96-well plates, and each plate was treated as a replicate. For sorted subsets, each replicate PCR was loaded with 150 to 250 ng genomic DNA, equivalent to 30,000 to 35,000 T cell genomes. Purified libraries were quantified with a Qubit 3.0 fluorometer, sized on a Bioanalyzer 2100, and re-quantified with the KAPA Library Quantification kit. Each immunoSEQ 96-well plate was sequenced on its own single-read 150-cycle Illumina NextSeq 550 flow cell. Regarding the original processing steps: Because the immunoSEQ output included only junctional sequences and no quality scores, the filtering could not be the same as the filtering used for full-length reads. Sequences were annotated with PyIR, a Python wrapper for IgBLAST v1.9, using IMGT germline references to assign V/J genes and CDR3. Reads were filtered out if the reads had weak V/J assignments (E-value above 1e-6), no CDR3, stop codons, out-of-frame junctions, or ambiguous translated residues. V3J clonotypes were defined by identical inferred V gene, J gene, and CDR3 amino acid sequence. Percentage overlap between repertoires was computed as shared unique clonotypes divided by the size of the smaller repertoire. Repertoire richness was assessed with RTK rarefaction, the Chao1 estimator, and Recon v2.1 estimates of unobserved clonotypes. For all TCRbeta clonotypes obtained by the gDNA method from a few donors, generation probabilities were computed with OLGA. TCRdb holds this immuneACCESS table with in-frame rearrangements only. Some clones are missing; in checked studies, unresolved V genes explain under half, and the rest has no known cause. V, J and clone size reflect that table, while D and trimming were determined from the DNA. This sample lists around 700,000 clones; around 72% were detected once. The ten biggest clones cover less than 2% of the sample.

Study-wide conclusions, independent of this receptor: Naive subsets generally had larger estimated clonotype richness than memory subsets. Only blood was sampled, and tissue TCR repertoires likely differ from those in blood. Rarefaction of sorted-subset datasets indicated incomplete sequencing despite the large sequencing depth. Pairwise subsampling led to the expectation that sequencing depth would affect the degree of clonotype sharing among donors. Sharing across a handful of donors was observed for 5% to 6.5% of naive CD4, under 4% of naive CD8, about 2.3% of memory CD4, and 0.4% of memory CD8 clonotypes. Because the study included a small number of donors, the genetic and exposure-history diversity represented was limited. Compared with non-shared clonotypes, clonotypes shared by all four sorted-subset donors had higher generation probabilities.

The V and J genes are TRBV28 and TRBJ2-7; TRBD2 could be the D gene, as 6 bases match. The origin of this receptor is a young woman in good health. The specimen sequenced was memory CD4+ T cells sorted from blood. Explained via the paper, the cell subset or site label denotes: CD45RA-negative fraction. This receptor has the CDR3 CASSSQDGSLAYEQYF. At the DNA level, the sequence is TGTGCCAGCAGTTCCCAGGACGGGAGTTTGGCCTACGAGCAGTACTTC.